Reported below is one T cell receptor (beta chain). V shed 4 bases and J 6 bases; nucleotides not matched to a gene: 8. The CDR3 totals 15 residues. Germline lookup yields CDR1 LNHDA and CDR2 SQIVND (reference sequence). This entry is derived from a study of blood T cell repertoires in COVID-19. Overall study: The analysed material was cDNA or gDNA that came from T cells, B-cell-depleted T cells, or PBMCs.

Original processing methods: Nucleated cell counts were estimated from reference gene primer amplification. Clones were sequenced by immunoSEQ multiplex PCR, and TCRdb holds only the in-frame ones, with some missing. V and J calls and clone size are those listed in that table; D and trimming were worked out from the DNA. This sample carries approximately 100,000 clones, 85% of them seen once, and the ten largest clones take less than 2%. Sequenced input: peripheral blood. This receptor was taken from a woman aged 70 to 79 with active or convalescent COVID-19. The chain employs TRBV19 and TRBJ2-3; 9 bases map to TRBD2. CDR3 in amino acids: CASSRPSGVDDTQYF. The CDR3 DNA reads TGTGCCAGTAGTAGACCTAGCGGGGTGGATGATACGCAGTATTTT.